The next 10 T cell receptor beta chains were all read from a single sample in a study of T cells expressing NK-cell markers. TCRdb derives one entry per CDR3 protein from the 5' RACE reads, leaving out DNA. Listed are about 540,000 distinct CDR3 sequences; approximately 3.6% falls within the top ten. Material: blood T cells: a sorted CD56 or NKG2C T cell subset, CD4+ or CD8+ T cells, or bulk PBMC T cells (not recorded which). The receptors derive from a young man in good health.

This chain joins TRBV6-2 or TRBV6-3 and TRBJ2-2; TCRdb calls TRBD1, which cannot be checked without DNA. This CDR3 has 15 residues. Germline CDR1 and CDR2: MNHEY and SVGEGT. The CDR3: CASRPDRVRTGELFF.

The rearrangement links TRBV6-2 or TRBV6-3 to TRBJ2-2; the D call from TCRdb, TRBD2, cannot be confirmed without DNA. This CDR3 has 16 residues. Germline CDR1 MNHEY, CDR2 SVGEGT. CDR3 residues: CASSYSLAGVGGELFF.

The chain employs TRBV20-1 and TRBJ2-7; TCRdb picks TRBD1, but there is no DNA to check that call. In germline, CDR1 is DFQATT, CDR2 SNEGSKA (reference sequence). The CDR3 runs to 13 residues. The CDR3 here is CSAMAGDAYEQYF.

The J gene is TRBJ2-1, the V gene TRBV29-1; TCRdb reports TRBD2, a call that lacks DNA to check it against. Germline V gives CDR1 SQVTM, CDR2 ANQGSEA. The CDR3 totals 16 residues. The CDR3 loop is CSVDDAGTSEDNEQFF.

The chain has TRBV4-1 and TRBJ2-3; TCRdb lists TRBD1, though no DNA is available to test this call. This CDR3 comprises 17 residues. The germline V gene has CDR1 MGHRA and CDR2 YSYEKL. The CDR3 loop reads CASSQLGTGGATDTQYF.

The chain employs TRBV30 and TRBJ1-5; the TCRdb call, TRBD1, lacks DNA for checking. CDR1 is GTSNPN and CDR2 is SVGIG in the germline V gene (reference sequence). This CDR3 has 15 residues. The CDR3 loop reads CAWSVGQYSNQPQHF.

The rearrangement links TRBV12-3 or TRBV12-4 to TRBJ1-1; TCRdb calls TRBD1, which cannot be checked without DNA. This CDR3 has 14 residues. The CDR3 region is CASSPDRGPTEAFF.

The chain combines TRBV15 with TRBJ1-6; there is no DNA to check the TCRdb D call of TRBD1. The V gene's germline CDR1 is LNHNV and CDR2 YYDKDF (reference sequence). The CDR3 has 20 amino acids. Here the CDR3 reads CATSRDRGGRRKDAYSPLHF.

The chain links TRBV20-1 to TRBJ2-2; absent DNA, TCRdb's TRBD2 call cannot be checked. The CDR3 runs to 15 residues. The germline CDR1 and CDR2 sequences are DFQATT and SNEGSKA (reference sequence). The CDR3 sequence: CSALLGLVSTGELFF.

The chain carries TRBV5-5 and TRBJ1-2; without DNA, the TCRdb call of TRBD1 cannot be checked. There are 15 residues in the CDR3. The germline V gene has CDR1 SGHKS and CDR2 YYEKEE (reference sequence). The CDR3 region is CASSGQGIGNYGYTF. Based on the CDR3 plus reference TRBV5-5 and TRBJ1-2, the full variable domain is DAGVTQSPTHLIKTRGQQVTLRCSPISGHKSVSWYQQVLGQGPQFIFQYYEKEERGRGNFPDRFSARQFPNYSSELNVNALLLGDSALYLCASSGQGIGNYGYTFGSGTRLTVV.